The following is a T cell receptor (beta chain) sequence with its context. These data belong to a study of shared clonotypes between healthy human individuals. The CDR3 consists of 13 residues. Trimming cost V 5 bases and J 1 base, with 11 bases left between them. Per the germline V gene, CDR1 is SQVTM and CDR2 is ANQGSEA. Some clones are missing from TCRdb's copy, which holds only in-frame ones; the method was immunoSEQ multiplex PCR. The sample shows almost 750,000 clones, just under 75% of them seen only once. This chain uses TRBV29-1 with TRBJ1-1; D is ambiguous. Sequencing was carried out using memory CD4+ T cells sorted from blood. Described subset: CD45RA-negative fraction. This TCR was recovered from a woman aged 30 to 39 in good health. The DNA for the CDR3 is TGCAGCGTTTTTTGGAATCCGAACACTGAAGCTTTCTTT. Translating gives CSVFWNPNTEAFF.